One T cell receptor (beta chain) is described in this entry. In Cohort 3, a recovered donor had either two negative PCRs, clearance, or symptom resolution. These data originate in a study of blood T cell repertoires in COVID-19. Using immunoSEQ multiplex PCR, the repertoire was profiled, and TCRdb retains in-frame clones only, with some absent. The sample lists more than 150,000 clones, around four fifths occurring once. This CDR3 comprises 16 residues. Germline values: CDR1 MNHEY, CDR2 SMNVEV (reference sequence). V shed 8 bases and J shed 1 base, with 20 bases lying between them. The specimen was PBMCs or T cells enriched from blood (not recorded which). This TCR came from a woman between 45 and 65 years old who had recovered from COVID-19. J is TRBJ2-5 and V is TRBV27; weak D call: TRBD2 (6 bases). The CDR3 spells CASRKRAPGSQETQYF. As DNA, the CDR3 is TGTGCCAGCCGAAAGCGGGCCCCCGGAAGCCAAGAGACCCAGTACTTC.